The 12 T cell receptor beta chains below all came from one sample that was sequenced in a study of T cell repertoires in cytomegalovirus infection. TCRdb re-called the reads through MiXCR, storing one row per CDR3 protein. The sample has 350,000 to 550,000 distinct CDR3 sequences; approximately 32% are singletons. Sequencing used PBMCs. These TCRs come from a human donor in good health (CMV status not recorded). Some clones in this sample may be carry-over from other donors' samples.

This chain connects TRBV18 to TRBJ2-3; no clear D. CDR1 is KGHSH and CDR2 is LQKENI in the germline V gene. The CDR3 spans 15 residues. The germline V and J ends were trimmed by 6 bases and 0 bases, with 13 bases remaining between them. The CDR3 DNA is TGTGCCAGCTCTCCTCCAGCTTCTAGCACAGATACGCAGTATTTT. Protein product: CASSPPASSTDTQYF. Full variable domain (remainder filled in from reference TRBV18 and TRBJ2-3): NAGVMQNPRHLVRRRGQEARLRCSPMKGHSHVYWYRQLPEEGLKFMVYLQKENIIDESGMPKERFSAEFPKEGPSILRIQQVVRGDSAAYFCASSPPASSTDTQYFGPGTRLTVL.

This clonotype was recorded many times. J is TRBJ2-5 and V is TRBV7-9; possible D gene TRBD1, 6 bases. V was trimmed by 5 bases and J by 1 base, leaving 20 bases between them. This CDR3 comprises 17 residues. CDR1 SEHNR and CDR2 FQNEAQ come from the germline V gene (reference sequence). The CDR3 sequence: CASSIFLDRDIQETQYF. The CDR3 DNA follows: TGTGCCAGCAGCATTTTCTTGGACCGGGACATCCAAGAGACCCAGTACTTC.

At least ten counts were recorded for this clonotype. The genes are TRBV6-4 and TRBJ2-2, with D possibly TRBD1 on 6 matching bases. V was clipped by 3 bases and J by 5 bases, with 10 bases between them. The CDR3 covers 14 residues. Germline CDR1 reads MRHNA; CDR2 reads SNTAGT. This CDR3 reads CASSENRETGELFF. The CDR3 DNA sequence: TGTGCCAGCAGTGAAAACAGGGAGACCGGGGAGCTGTTTTTT.

The chain employs TRBV6-5 and TRBJ2-1, with D tentatively TRBD2 (6 bases). The germline V gene encodes CDR1 MNHEY and CDR2 SVGAGI. With 8 bases removed from V and 6 bases from J, the gap between germline ends came to 17 bases. The CDR3 totals 14 residues. For the CDR3, the DNA is TGTGCCAGCCGGAGGGGCCGAACCCTCAATGAGCAGTTCTTC. Protein: CASRRGRTLNEQFF.

This clonotype was counted between two and nine times. The chain has TRBV19 and TRBJ2-5; 7 bases align to TRBD1. Trimming at V came to 5 bases and at J to 2 bases, leaving 8 bases not matched to a gene. This CDR3 has 15 residues. Germline CDR1 LNHDA, CDR2 SQIVND (reference sequence). The CDR3 DNA reads as TGTGCCAGTAGTGTGTTCAGGGGGAATCAAGAGACCCAGTACTTC. It specifies CASSVFRGNQETQYF.

J is TRBJ1-3 and V is TRBV6-1; D is uncertain. The CDR3 is 11 amino acids. The V end lost 10 bases, the J end lost 3 bases, and 7 bases lay between the germline ends. Germline CDR1 is MNHNS and CDR2 is SASEGT. The CDR3 nucleotides are TGTGCCACCACACTTGGAAACACCATATATTTT. This encodes CATTLGNTIYF.

There are a few counts of this clonotype. The V call is TRBV5-1, the J call TRBJ2-3; D uncertain. This CDR3 has 11 residues. Trimming removed 7 bases from V and 5 bases from J, with 8 bases in between. From germline, CDR1 is SGHRS and CDR2 YFSETQ. As DNA, the CDR3 is TGCGCCAGCGCAGTAGAAGATACGCAGTATTTT. Translated, it gives CASAVEDTQYF.

The J gene is TRBJ1-2, the V gene TRBV20-1; 7 nucleotides agree with TRBD1. Germline values: CDR1 DFQATT, CDR2 SNEGSKA (reference sequence). The CDR3 runs 14 residues. V lost 5 bases to trimming and J lost 3 bases; unmatched junction nucleotides: 9. The CDR3 spells CSASPDRLDYGYTF. The CDR3 DNA reads TGCAGTGCTTCCCCGGACAGGCTGGACTATGGCTACACCTTC.

This clonotype occurred many times. The DNA of the CDR3 is TGTGCCAGCAGCCGGGGACAGGGGAACCTCTACAATGAGCAGTTCTTC. Protein: CASSRGQGNLYNEQFF. The rearrangement links TRBV7-8 to TRBJ2-1; 10 positions agree with TRBD1. J lost 3 bases, V lost 5 bases, and 7 bases had no gene match. This CDR3 is 16 amino acids long. Germline V CDR1 and CDR2: SGHVS, FQNEAQ.

This clonotype showed up just a few times. This chain links TRBV6-5 with TRBJ1-1; 10 bases map to TRBD1. The CDR3 has 15 amino acids. Germline V gene sequence: CDR1 MNHEY, CDR2 SVGAGI. J lost 0 bases, V lost 5 bases, and 3 bases had no gene match. The CDR3 loop reads CASSQDRGMNTEAFF. The DNA for the CDR3 is TGTGCCAGCAGTCAGGACAGGGGGATGAACACTGAAGCTTTCTTT.

With regard to this clonotype: An end of the junction differs from the germline gene, which may be a read error. V is TRBV7-2 and J is TRBJ2-4; 13 bases fit TRBD2. This CDR3 comprises 17 residues. Looked up from germline, CDR1 is SGHTA and CDR2 is FQGNSA. The CDR3 nucleotides are TGTTCCAGCAACTTAGTAACTAGCGGGGGGGGGGCAAACATTCAGTACTTC. It codes for CSSNLVTSGGGANIQYF. The variable domain in full, completed from reference TRBV7-2 and TRBJ2-4, reads GAGVSQSPSNKVTEKGKDVELRCDPISGHTALYWYRQSLGQGLEFLIYFQGNSAPDKSGLPSDRFSAERTGGSVSTLTIQRTQQEDSAVYLCSSNLVTSGGGANIQYFGAGTRLSVL.

This clonotype was found once. One base away lies a much larger clone, so this may be a sequencing read error. The chain links TRBV7-6 to TRBJ2-3, with 10 nucleotides matching TRBD2. Germline assignment: CDR1 SGHVS and CDR2 FNYEAQ. CDR3 length: 16 residues. V was clipped by 7 bases and J by 0 bases; unmatched bases: 7. The CDR3 region is CASISSGGRSTDTQYF. In DNA, the CDR3 is TGTGCCAGCATTTCTAGCGGGGGACGTAGCACAGATACGCAGTATTTT. The whole variable domain, filled in from reference TRBV7-6 and TRBJ2-3, reads GAGVSQSPRYKVTKRGQDVALRCDPISGHVSLYWYRQALGQGPEFLTYFNYEAQQDKSGLPNDRFSAERPEGSISTLTIQRTEQRDSAMYRCASISSGGRSTDTQYFGPGTRLTVL.